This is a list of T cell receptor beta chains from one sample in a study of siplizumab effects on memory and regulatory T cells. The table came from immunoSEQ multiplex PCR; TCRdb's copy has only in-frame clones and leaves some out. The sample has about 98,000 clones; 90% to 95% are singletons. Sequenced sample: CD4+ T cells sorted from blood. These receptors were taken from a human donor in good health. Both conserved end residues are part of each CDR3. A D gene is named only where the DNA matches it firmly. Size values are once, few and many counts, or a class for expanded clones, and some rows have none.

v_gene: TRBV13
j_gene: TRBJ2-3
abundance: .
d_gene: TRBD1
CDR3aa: CASSTLRGPVLGTDTQYF
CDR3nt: TGTGCCAGCAGCACACTCAGGGGGCCGGTACTAGGCACAGATACGCAGTATTTT

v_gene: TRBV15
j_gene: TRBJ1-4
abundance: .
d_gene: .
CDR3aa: CATSRDRTNSEKLFF
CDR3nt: TGTGCCACCAGCAGAGATCGAACTAATTCCGAAAAACTGTTTTTT

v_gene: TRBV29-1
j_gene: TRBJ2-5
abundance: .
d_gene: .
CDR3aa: CSGGGETQYF
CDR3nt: TGCAGCGGAGGAGGGGAGACCCAGTACTTC

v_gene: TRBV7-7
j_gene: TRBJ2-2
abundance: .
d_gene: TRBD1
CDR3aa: CASSGTGHTGELFF
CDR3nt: TGTGCCAGCAGCGGGACAGGGCACACCGGGGAGCTGTTTTTT

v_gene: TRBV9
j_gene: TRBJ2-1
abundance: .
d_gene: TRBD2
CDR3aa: CASSESGTSGRTGQFF
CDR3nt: TGTGCCAGCAGCGAATCCGGGACTAGCGGGAGGACCGGGCAGTTCTTC

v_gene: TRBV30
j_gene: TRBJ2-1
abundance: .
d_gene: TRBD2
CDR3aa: CAWSLAGGFDEQFF
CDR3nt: TGTGCCTGGAGTCTAGCGGGAGGTTTTGATGAGCAGTTCTTC

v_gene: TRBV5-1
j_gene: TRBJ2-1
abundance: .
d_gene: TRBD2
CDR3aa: CASTPTSGRYNEQFF
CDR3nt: TGCGCCAGCACCCCAACTAGCGGGAGATACAATGAGCAGTTCTTC

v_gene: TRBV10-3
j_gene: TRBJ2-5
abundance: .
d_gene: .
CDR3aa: CATGLGGSQETQYF
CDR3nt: TGTGCCACCGGGTTAGGTGGCAGCCAAGAGACCCAGTACTTC

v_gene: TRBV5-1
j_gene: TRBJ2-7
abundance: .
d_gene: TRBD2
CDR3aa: CASGMTSGGYEQYF
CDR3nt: TGCGCCAGCGGAATGACTAGCGGGGGGTACGAGCAGTACTTC

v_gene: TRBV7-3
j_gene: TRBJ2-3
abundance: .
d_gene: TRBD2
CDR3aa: CASSSRGGETRTDTQYF
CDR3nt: TGTGCCAGCAGCTCCCGCGGGGGGGAGACTCGCACAGATACGCAGTATTTT

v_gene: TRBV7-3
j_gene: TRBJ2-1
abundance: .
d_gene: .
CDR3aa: CASSLSGVLGEQFF
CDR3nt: TGTGCCAGCAGCTTAAGTGGCGTTTTGGGTGAGCAGTTCTTC

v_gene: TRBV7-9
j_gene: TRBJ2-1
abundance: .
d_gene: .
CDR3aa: CARIRGPYQGREQFF
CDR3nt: TGTGCCAGAATCAGGGGACCCTACCAGGGGCGTGAGCAGTTCTTC

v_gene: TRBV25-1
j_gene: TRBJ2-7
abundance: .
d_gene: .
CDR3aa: CASQAGTYEQYF
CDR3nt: TGTGCCAGTCAAGCGGGTACCTACGAGCAGTACTTC

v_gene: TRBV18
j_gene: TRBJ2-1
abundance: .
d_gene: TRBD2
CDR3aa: CASSNSGLAANNEQFF
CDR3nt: TGTGCCAGCTCAAACTCCGGACTAGCGGCCAACAATGAGCAGTTCTTC

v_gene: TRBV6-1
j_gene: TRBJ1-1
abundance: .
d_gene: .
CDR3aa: CASSEKDRLNTEAFF
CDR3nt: TGTGCCAGCAGTGAAAAAGACAGATTGAACACTGAAGCTTTCTTT

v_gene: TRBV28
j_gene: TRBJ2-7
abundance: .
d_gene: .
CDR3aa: CASSRPSGVNEQYF
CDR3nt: TGTGCCAGCAGTCGCCCTTCAGGGGTGAACGAGCAGTACTTC

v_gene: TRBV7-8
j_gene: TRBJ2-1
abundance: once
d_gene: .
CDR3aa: CASSLLGVNEQFF
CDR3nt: TGTGCCAGCAGCTTACTAGGCGTTAATGAGCAGTTCTTC

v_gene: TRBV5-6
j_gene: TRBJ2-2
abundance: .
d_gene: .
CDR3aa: CASRFRGIASGELFF
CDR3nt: TGTGCCAGCAGGTTCCGAGGTATCGCGTCCGGGGAGCTGTTTTTT

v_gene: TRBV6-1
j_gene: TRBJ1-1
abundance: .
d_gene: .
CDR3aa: CASTLREGRNTEAFF
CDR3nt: TGTGCCAGCACCTTACGGGAGGGGCGGAACACTGAAGCTTTCTTT

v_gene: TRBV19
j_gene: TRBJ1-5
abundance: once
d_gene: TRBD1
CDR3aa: CASTGGPLRDQPQHF
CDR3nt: TGTGCCAGTACAGGGGGACCGCTCAGAGATCAGCCCCAGCATTTT

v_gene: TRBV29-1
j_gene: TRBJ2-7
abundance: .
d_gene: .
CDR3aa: CSVDGGADRQYF
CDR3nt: TGCAGCGTTGACGGGGGTGCCGATAGGCAGTACTTC

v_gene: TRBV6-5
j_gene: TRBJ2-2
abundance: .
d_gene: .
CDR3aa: CASSYSPQIGTGELFF
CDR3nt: TGTGCCAGCAGTTACTCTCCGCAGATTGGCACCGGGGAGCTGTTTTTT

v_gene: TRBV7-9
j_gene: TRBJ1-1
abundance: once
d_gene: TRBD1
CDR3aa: CASSLGTRTGGLSNTEAFF
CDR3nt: TGTGCCAGCAGCTTAGGCACACGGACAGGGGGCCTGAGCAACACTGAAGCTTTCTTT

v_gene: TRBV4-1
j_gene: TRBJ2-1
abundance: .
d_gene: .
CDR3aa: CASSQVSTTTYLYNEQFF
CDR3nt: TGCGCCAGCAGCCAGGTCTCTACGACGACTTACCTATACAATGAGCAGTTCTTC